This T cell receptor beta chain comes out of a study of regulatory T cells in long-lasting Graves disease. HTBI primers from iRepertoire and Arm-PCR of CDR3 regions yielded the TCR beta libraries. MiXCR was run by TCRdb on the multiplex PCR reads, yielding one entry per CDR3 protein. The sample lists hundreds of thousands of distinct CDR3 sequences; less than 20% were seen once. Specified time point: newly diagnosed GD, antithyroid drugs for less than 3 months. Extracted RNA from PBMCs served as the source of the TCR library. Looked up from germline, CDR1 is DFQATT and CDR2 is SNEGSKA (reference sequence). This CDR3 has 11 residues. As concerns this clonotype: A much larger clone lies a single base off, so this may be a read error.

This same sample was also part of a study on T cells in Graves' hyperthyroidism and ophthalmopathy. Turning to that study: First-round RT-PCR targeting the TCR CDR3 was performed with the HTBI primer set.

Here the sequenced sample was peripheral blood mononuclear cells (PBMCs), taken at new diagnosis, from a patient treated with antithyroid drugs. The receptor was derived from a woman aged 25 to 39 with Graves disease. The chain links TRBV20-1 to TRBJ2-5; unclear D gene. The CDR3 loop is CSAGEGETQYF. CDR3 coding DNA: TGCAGTGCTGGAGAAGGAGAGACCCAGTACTTC.